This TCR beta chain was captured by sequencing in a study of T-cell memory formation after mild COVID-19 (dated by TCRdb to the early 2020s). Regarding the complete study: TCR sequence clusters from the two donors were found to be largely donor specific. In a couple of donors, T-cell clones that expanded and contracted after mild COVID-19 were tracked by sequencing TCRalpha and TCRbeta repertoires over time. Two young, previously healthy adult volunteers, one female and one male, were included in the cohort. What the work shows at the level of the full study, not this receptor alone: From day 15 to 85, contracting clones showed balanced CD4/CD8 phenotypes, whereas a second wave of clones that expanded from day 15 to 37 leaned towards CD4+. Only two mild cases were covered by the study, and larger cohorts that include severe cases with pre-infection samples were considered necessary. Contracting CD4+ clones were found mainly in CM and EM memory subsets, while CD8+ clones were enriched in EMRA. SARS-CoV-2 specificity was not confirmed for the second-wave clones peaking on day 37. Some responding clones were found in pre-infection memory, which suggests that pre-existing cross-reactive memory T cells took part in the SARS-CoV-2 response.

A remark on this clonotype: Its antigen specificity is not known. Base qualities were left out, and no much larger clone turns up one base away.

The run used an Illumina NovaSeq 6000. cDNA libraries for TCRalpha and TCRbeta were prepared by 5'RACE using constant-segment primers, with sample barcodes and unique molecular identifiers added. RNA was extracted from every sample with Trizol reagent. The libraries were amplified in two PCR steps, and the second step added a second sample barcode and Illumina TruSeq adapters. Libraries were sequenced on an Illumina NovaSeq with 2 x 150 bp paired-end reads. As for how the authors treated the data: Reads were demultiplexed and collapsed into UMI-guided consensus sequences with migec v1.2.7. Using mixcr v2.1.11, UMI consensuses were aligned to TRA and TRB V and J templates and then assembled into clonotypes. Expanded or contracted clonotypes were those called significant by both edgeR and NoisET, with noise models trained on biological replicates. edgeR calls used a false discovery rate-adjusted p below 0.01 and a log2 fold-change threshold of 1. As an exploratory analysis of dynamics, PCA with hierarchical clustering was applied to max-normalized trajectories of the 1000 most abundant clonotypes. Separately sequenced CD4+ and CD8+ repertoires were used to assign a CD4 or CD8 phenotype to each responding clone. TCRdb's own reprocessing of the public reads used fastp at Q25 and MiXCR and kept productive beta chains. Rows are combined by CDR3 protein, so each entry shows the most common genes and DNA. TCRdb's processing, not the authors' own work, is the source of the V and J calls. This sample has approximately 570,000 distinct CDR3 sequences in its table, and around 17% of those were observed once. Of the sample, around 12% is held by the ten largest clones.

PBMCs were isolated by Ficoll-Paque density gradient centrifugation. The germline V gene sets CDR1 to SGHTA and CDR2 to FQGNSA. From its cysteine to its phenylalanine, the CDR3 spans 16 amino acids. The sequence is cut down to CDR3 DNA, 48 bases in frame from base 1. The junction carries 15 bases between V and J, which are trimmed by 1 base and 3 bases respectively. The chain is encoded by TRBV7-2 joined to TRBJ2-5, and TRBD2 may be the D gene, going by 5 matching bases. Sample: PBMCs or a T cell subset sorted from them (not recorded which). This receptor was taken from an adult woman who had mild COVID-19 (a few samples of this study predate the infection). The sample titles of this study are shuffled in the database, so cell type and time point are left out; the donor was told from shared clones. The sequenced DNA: TGTGCCAGCAGCTTAGTTCGTAAGCGGCCAGAAGAGACCCAGTACTTC. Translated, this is CASSLVRKRPEETQYF.